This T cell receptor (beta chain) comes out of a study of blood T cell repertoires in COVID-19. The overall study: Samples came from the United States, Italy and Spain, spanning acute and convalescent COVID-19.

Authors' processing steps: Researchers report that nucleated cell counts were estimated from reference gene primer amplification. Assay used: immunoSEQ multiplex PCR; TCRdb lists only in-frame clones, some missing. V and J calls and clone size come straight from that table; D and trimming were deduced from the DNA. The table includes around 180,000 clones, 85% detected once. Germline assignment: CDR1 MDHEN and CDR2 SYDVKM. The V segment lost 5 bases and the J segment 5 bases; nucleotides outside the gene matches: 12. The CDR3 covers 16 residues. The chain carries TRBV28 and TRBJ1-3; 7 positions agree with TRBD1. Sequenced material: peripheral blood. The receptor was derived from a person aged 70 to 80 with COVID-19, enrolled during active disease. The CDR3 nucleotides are TGTGCCAGCAGTCAAACGAGACAGGGTTGGCGAAACACCATATATTTT. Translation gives CASSQTRQGWRNTIYF. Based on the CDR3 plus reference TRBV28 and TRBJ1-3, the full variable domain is DVKVTQSSRYLVKRTGEKVFLECVQDMDHENMFWYRQDPGLGLRLIYFSYDVKMKEKGDIPEGYSVSREKKERFSLILESASTNQTSMYLCASSQTRQGWRNTIYFGEGSWLTVV.